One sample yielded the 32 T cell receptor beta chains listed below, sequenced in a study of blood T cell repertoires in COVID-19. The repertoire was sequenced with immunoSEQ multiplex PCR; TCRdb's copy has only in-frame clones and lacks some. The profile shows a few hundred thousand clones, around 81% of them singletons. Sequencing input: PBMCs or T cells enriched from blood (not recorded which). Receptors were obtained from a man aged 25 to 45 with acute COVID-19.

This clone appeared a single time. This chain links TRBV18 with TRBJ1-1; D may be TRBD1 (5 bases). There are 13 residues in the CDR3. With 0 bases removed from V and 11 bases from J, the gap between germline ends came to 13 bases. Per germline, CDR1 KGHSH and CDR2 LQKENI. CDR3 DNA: TGTGCCAGCTCACCACCGGTCCAGGGCTGGGCTTTCTTT. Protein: CASSPPVQGWAFF. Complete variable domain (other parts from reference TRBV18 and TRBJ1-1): NAGVMQNPRHLVRRRGQEARLRCSPMKGHSHVYWYRQLPEEGLKFMVYLQKENIIDESGMPKERFSAEFPKEGPSILRIQQVVRGDSAAYFCASSPPVQGWAFFGQGTRLTVV.

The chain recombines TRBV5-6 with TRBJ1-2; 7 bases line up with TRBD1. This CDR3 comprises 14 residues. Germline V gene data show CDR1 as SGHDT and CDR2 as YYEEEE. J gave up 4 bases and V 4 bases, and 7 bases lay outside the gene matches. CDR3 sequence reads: CASSGGTGVYGYTF. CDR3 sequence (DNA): TGTGCCAGCAGCGGAGGAACAGGGGTCTATGGCTACACCTTC.

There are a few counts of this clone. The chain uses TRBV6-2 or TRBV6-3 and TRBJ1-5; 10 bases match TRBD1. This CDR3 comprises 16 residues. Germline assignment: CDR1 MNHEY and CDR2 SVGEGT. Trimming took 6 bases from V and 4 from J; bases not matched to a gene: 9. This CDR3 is CASSPFDRGQNQPQHF. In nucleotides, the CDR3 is TGTGCCAGCAGCCCTTTCGACAGGGGGCAAAATCAGCCCCAGCATTTT.

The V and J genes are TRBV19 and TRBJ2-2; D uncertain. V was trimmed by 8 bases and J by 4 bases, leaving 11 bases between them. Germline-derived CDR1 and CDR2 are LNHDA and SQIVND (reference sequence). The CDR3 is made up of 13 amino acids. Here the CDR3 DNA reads TGTGCCAGTGGTCGCAGGCCCACCGGGGAGCTGTTTTTT. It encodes CASGRRPTGELFF.

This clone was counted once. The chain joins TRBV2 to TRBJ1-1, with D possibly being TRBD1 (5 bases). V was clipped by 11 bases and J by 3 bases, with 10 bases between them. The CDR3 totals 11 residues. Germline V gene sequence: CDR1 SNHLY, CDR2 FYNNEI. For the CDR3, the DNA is TGTGCCCTCCGGGGGGACACTGAAGCTTTCTTT. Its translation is CALRGDTEAFF.

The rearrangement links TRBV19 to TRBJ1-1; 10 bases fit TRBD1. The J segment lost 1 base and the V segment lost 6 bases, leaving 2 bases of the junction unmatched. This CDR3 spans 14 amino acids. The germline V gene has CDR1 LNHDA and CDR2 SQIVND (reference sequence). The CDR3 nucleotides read TGTGCCAGTAGGTGGACAGGGGGGAACACTGAAGCTTTCTTT. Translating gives CASRWTGGNTEAFF.

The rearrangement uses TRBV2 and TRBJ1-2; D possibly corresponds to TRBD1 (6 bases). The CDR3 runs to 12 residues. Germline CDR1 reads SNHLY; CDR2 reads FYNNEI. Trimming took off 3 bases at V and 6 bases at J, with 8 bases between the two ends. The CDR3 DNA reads TGTGCCAGCAGTGACAACAGGGATGGCTACACCTTC. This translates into CASSDNRDGYTF.

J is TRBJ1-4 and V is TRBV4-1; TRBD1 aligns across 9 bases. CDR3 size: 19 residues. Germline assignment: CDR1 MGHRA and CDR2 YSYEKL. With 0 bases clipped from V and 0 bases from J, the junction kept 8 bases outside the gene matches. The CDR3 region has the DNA TGCGCCAGCAGCCAAGATCCAGGGACAGGGTTTTCAACTAATGAAAAACTGTTTTTT. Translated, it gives CASSQDPGTGFSTNEKLFF.

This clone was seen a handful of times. This CDR3 is CASSPTGLSSGANVLTF. For the CDR3, the DNA is TGTGCCAGCAGTCCGACGGGACTCAGCTCTGGGGCCAACGTCCTGACTTTC. V is TRBV6-6 and J is TRBJ2-6, with D maybe TRBD2 (6 bases). This CDR3 is built from 17 residues. CDR1 is MNHNY, CDR2 SVGAGI, per germline (reference sequence). V was trimmed by 5 bases and J by 0 bases, leaving 14 bases between them.

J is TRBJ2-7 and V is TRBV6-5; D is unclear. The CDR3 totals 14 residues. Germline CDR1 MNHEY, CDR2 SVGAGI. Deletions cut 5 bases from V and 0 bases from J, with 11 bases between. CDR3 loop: CASSPRFSSYEQYF. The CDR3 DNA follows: TGTGCCAGCAGTCCGAGGTTTAGCTCCTACGAGCAGTACTTC.

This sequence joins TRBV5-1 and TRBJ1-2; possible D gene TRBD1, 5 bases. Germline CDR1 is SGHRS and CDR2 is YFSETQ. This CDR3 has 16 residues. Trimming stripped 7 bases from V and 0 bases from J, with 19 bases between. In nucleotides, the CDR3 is TGCGCCAGCGACCCCGGGCACCTAGGGGCTAACTATGGCTACACCTTC. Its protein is CASDPGHLGANYGYTF.

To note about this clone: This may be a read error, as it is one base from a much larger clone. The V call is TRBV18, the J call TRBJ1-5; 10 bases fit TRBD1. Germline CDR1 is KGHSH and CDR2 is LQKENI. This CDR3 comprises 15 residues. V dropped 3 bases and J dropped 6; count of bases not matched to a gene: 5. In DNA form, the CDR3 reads TGTGCCAGCTCACCTTCGACAGGGGGCGGTCAGCCCCAGCATTTT. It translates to CASSPSTGGGQPQHF. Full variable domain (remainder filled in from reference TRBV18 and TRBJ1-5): NAGVMQNPRHLVRRRGQEARLRCSPMKGHSHVYWYRQLPEEGLKFMVYLQKENIIDESGMPKERFSAEFPKEGPSILRIQQVVRGDSAAYFCASSPSTGGGQPQHFGDGTRLSIL.

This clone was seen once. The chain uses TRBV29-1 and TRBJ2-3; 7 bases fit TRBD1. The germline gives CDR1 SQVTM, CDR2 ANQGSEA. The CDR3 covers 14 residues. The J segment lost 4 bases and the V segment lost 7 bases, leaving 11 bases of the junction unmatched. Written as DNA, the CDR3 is TGCAGCGCAGATACAGGGGTGAGAGCAGATACGCAGTATTTT. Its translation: CSADTGVRADTQYF.

Here the CDR3 reads CAWSILAGGPSAKNIQYF. CDR3 DNA sequence: TGTGCCTGGAGTATCCTAGCGGGGGGGCCGTCGGCCAAAAACATTCAGTACTTC. This rearrangement joins TRBV30 to TRBJ2-4, with 12 bases identical to TRBD2. V shed 2 bases and J 1 base; nucleotides not matched to a gene: 9. Germline CDR1 reads GTSNPN; CDR2 reads SVGIG (reference sequence). The CDR3 length is 18 residues.

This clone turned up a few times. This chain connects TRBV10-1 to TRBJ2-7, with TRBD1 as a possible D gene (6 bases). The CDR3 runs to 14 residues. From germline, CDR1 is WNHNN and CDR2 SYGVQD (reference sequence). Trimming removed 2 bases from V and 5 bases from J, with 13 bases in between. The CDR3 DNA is TGCGCCAGCAGTGAGGCCAGACAGGTCCACGAGCAGTACTTC. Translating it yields CASSEARQVHEQYF.

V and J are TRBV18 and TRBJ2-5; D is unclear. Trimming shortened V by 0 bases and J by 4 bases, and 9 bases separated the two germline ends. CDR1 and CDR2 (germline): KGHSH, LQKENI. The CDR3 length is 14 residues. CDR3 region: CASSPPASSETQYF. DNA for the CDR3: TGTGCCAGCTCACCACCGGCTAGTTCAGAGACCCAGTACTTC.

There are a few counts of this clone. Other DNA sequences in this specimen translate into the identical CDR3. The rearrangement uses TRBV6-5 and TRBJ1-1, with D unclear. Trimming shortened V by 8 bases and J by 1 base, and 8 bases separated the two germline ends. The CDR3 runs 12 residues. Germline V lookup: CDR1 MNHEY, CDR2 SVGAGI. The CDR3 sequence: CASRLGNTEAFF. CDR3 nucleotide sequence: TGTGCCAGCCGCCTAGGGAACACTGAAGCTTTCTTT.

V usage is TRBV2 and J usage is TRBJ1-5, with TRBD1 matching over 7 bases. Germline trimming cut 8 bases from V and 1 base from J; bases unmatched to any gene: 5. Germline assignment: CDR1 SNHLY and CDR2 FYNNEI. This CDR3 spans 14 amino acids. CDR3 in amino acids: CASFTGQSNQPQHF. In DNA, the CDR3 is TGTGCCAGCTTTACGGGACAGAGCAATCAGCCCCAGCATTTT.

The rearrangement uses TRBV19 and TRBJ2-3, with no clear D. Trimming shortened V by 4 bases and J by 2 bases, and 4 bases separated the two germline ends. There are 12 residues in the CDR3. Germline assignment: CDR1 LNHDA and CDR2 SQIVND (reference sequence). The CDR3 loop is CASSTLTDTQYF. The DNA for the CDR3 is TGTGCCAGTAGTACCCTCACAGATACGCAGTATTTT.

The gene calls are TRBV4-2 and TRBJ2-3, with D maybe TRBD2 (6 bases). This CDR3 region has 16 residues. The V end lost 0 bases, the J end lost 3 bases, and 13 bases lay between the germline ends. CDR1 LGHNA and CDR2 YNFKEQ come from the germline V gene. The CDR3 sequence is CASSQDKGLPTDTQYF. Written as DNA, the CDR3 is TGTGCCAGCAGCCAAGATAAGGGACTCCCAACAGATACGCAGTATTTT.

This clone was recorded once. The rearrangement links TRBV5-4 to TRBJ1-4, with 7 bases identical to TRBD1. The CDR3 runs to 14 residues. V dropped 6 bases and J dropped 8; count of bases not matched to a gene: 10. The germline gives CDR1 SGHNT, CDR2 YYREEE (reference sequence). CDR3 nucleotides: TGTGCCAGCACCCGACAGGGACCGGACGAAAAACTGTTTTTT. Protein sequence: CASTRQGPDEKLFF.

The CDR3 coding sequence is TGTGCCAGCAGACGATCGGGGGGGCCTCTTGCAAGCATTCAGTACTTC. This codes for CASRRSGGPLASIQYF. The V gene is TRBV3-1 (or the pseudogene TRBV3-2), the J gene TRBJ2-4; TRBD2 aligns across 8 bases. J lost 9 bases, V lost 6 bases, and 16 bases had no gene match. This CDR3 spans 16 amino acids. The germline CDR1 and CDR2 sequences are LGHDT and YNNKEL (reference sequence).

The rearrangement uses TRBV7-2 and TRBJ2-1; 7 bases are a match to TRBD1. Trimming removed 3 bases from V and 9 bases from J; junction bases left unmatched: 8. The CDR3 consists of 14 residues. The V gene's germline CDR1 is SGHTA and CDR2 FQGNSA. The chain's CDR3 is CASSFPAGGSEQFF. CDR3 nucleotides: TGTGCCAGCAGCTTTCCGGCAGGGGGAAGTGAGCAGTTCTTC.

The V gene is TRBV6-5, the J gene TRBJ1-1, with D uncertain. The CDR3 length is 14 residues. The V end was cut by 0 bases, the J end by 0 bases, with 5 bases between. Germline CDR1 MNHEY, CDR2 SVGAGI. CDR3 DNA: TGTGCCAGCAGTTACTCCGCGGTGAACACTGAAGCTTTCTTT. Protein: CASSYSAVNTEAFF.

CDR3 protein: CASSFGYNEQFF. CDR3 coding DNA: TGTGCCAGCAGTTTCGGGTACAATGAGCAGTTCTTC. The chain recombines TRBV28 with TRBJ2-1; D uncertain. Trimming removed 3 bases at V and 4 bases at J, with 4 bases between. Germline V gene sequence: CDR1 MDHEN, CDR2 SYDVKM. The CDR3 sequence is 12 residues long. Together with reference TRBV28 and TRBJ2-1, the CDR3 gives the full variable domain: DVKVTQSSRYLVKRTGEKVFLECVQDMDHENMFWYRQDPGLGLRLIYFSYDVKMKEKGDIPEGYSVSREKKERFSLILESASTNQTSMYLCASSFGYNEQFFGPGTRLTVL.

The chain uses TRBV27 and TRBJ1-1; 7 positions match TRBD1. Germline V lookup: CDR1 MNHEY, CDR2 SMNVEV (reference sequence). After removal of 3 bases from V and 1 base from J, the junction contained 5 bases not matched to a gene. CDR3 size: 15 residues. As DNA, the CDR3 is TGTGCCAGCAGTTTTTCTTACAGGGGGAACACTGAAGCTTTCTTT. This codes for CASSFSYRGNTEAFF.

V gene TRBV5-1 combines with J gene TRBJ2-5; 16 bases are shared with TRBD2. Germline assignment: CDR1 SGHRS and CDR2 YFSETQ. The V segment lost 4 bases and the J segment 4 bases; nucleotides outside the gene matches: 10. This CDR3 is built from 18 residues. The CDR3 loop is CASSPPGLAGGLGETQYF. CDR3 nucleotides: TGCGCCAGCAGCCCTCCGGGACTAGCGGGGGGGCTGGGAGAGACCCAGTACTTC.

The chain's CDR3 is CASSHRGPAVGYTF. The CDR3 bases are TGCGCCAGCAGCCACAGGGGGCCAGCGGTAGGCTACACCTTC. V and J are TRBV10-2 and TRBJ1-2; 9 positions agree with TRBD1. The germline V gene has CDR1 WSHSY and CDR2 SAAADI. The CDR3 has 14 amino acids. The junction had 10 bases not matched to a gene; V was cut back by 6 bases and J by 8 bases.

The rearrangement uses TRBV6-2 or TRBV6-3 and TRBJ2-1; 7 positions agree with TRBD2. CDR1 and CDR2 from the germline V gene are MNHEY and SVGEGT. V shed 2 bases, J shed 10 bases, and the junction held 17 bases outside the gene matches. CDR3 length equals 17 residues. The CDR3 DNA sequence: TGTGCCAGCAGTTACAGGCTGGCGGCGGGGGTCGGAGTAGAGCAGTTCTTC. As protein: CASSYRLAAGVGVEQFF.

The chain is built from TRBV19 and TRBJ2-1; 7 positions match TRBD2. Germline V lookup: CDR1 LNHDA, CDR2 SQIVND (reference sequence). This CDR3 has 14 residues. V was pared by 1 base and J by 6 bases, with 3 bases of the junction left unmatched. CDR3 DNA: TGTGCCAGTAGTATAGCTTCGGGGGGCAATGAGCAGTTCTTC. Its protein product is CASSIASGGNEQFF.

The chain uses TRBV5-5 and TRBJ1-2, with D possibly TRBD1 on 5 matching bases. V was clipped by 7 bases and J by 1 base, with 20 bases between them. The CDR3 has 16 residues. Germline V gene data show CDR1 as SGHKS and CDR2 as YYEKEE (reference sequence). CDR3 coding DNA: TGTGCCAGCGCTGCCGCCCTGGGGGGTATTAACTATGGCTACACCTTC. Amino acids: CASAAALGGINYGYTF.

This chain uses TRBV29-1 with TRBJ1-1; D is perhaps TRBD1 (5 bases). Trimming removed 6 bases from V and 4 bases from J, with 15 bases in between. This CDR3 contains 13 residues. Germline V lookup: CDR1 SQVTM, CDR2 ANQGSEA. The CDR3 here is CSVARDWSTEAFF. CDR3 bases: TGCAGCGTCGCCAGGGATTGGAGCACTGAAGCTTTCTTT. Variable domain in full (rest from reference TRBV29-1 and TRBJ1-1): SAVISQKPSRDICQRGTSLTIQCQVDSQVTMMFWYRQQPGQSLTLIATANQGSEATYESGFVIDKFPISRPNLTFSTLTVSNMSPEDSSIYLCSVARDWSTEAFFGQGTRLTVV.